A selection of T cell receptor beta chains follows, all from one sample in a study of OX40 agonist ivuxolimab in advanced cancers. The repertoire was sequenced with immunoSEQ multiplex PCR; TCRdb's copy has only in-frame clones and lacks some. In the table there are about 96,000 clones, 84% of which are singletons. This material consisted of CD4+ or CD8+ T cells sorted from blood, taken in a trial of the OX40 agonist ivuxolimab. The receptor set was obtained from an adult with an advanced solid tumor such as melanoma, head and neck, liver or kidney cancer. Both conserved end residues are trimmed from each CDR3. D genes are given only for firm matches.

d_call | v_call | cdr3_aa
TRBD1 | TRBV7-2 | ASSPMTGGASYEQY
TRBD2 | TRBV7-9 | ASTETSGELDTQY
NA | TRBV4-3 | ASSQVTGGGDGYT
TRBD1 | TRBV19 | ASSPRQGAETQY
TRBD2 | TRBV2 | ASSEQGTSGYEQY
TRBD1 | TRBV7-9 | ASTGTPPGQGGYGYT
NA | TRBV27 | ASSNSGEQF
NA | TRBV9 | ASSSNTIRGEKLF
NA | TRBV2 | ASSEGLLYEQY
TRBD1 | TRBV5-1 | ASSLWSSGQGNTGELF
TRBD2 | TRBV29-1 | SAGGTSGNNEQF
NA | TRBV2 | ASKGRASIVSGELF
TRBD1 | TRBV19 | ASSPTGGIYGYT
NA | TRBV21-1 | AKEGTGRPDTQY
TRBD2 | TRBV4-2 | ASSQETSGHYEQF
NA | TRBV7-8 | ASSLGRSYNEQF
NA | TRBV11-2 | ASSLVVGGNTIY
NA | TRBV18 | ASSPLTEANYGYT
NA | TRBV11-2 | ASSLNRAIVNTEAF
NA | TRBV2 | ASRQGAETQY
NA | TRBV4-1 | ASSRYSRDEQF
NA | TRBV9 | ASSAQSRIGELF
NA | TRBV5-1 | ASSNQGRGEETQY
TRBD1 | TRBV5-4 | AIRPGQGTEQY
TRBD2 | TRBV9 | ASTSGGANTDTQY
TRBD2 | TRBV18 | ASSPRGTTQETQY
TRBD2 | TRBV29-1 | SVEGGEFGTDTQY
TRBD1 | TRBV7-9 | ASSPAPDRVYGYT
NA | TRBV2 | ASSPPAGDTQY
NA | TRBV30 | AWSVQWNEQY
TRBD1 | TRBV30 | AWKGQGDGQPQH
NA | TRBV5-4 | ASSAQGPGEKLF
NA | TRBV30 | AWSVLNTQY